The present T cell receptor beta chain was sequenced within a study of T cells after yellow fever vaccination. Regarding the study as a whole: Some clonotypes were seen in both the CD4 and the CD8 compartments. These made up a small share and likely arose from convergent recombination. Abundant contaminating clonotypes from the bulk population could appear in FACS-sorted repertoires. Researchers report a weaker secondary response that nonetheless peaked faster, day 5 versus 15.

TCR cDNA was made by 5'RACE template switching, adding a universal primer site and UMIs. TCRdb independently ran MiXCR on the 5' RACE reads; one entry per CDR3 protein. The sample shows 250,000 to 300,000 distinct CDR3 sequences, 10% to 15% of them seen only once. Per germline, CDR1 LGHNA and CDR2 YNFKEQ. This CDR3 is 16 amino acids long. The junction had 8 bases not matched to a gene; V was cut back by 1 base and J by 7 bases. In the case of this clonotype: Its antigen remains unidentified.

The J gene is TRBJ2-1, the V gene TRBV4-2; 9 nucleotides match TRBD2. This material consisted of CD4+ T cells sorted from PBMCs, taken 45 days after the yellow fever booster vaccination. This TCR derives from a man aged 25 to 40 who received the YFV17D yellow fever vaccine. The CDR3 sequence is CASSQGGREGQNEQFF. CDR3 DNA: TGTGCCAGCAGCCAAGGGGGGCGGGAGGGCCAGAATGAGCAGTTCTTC.